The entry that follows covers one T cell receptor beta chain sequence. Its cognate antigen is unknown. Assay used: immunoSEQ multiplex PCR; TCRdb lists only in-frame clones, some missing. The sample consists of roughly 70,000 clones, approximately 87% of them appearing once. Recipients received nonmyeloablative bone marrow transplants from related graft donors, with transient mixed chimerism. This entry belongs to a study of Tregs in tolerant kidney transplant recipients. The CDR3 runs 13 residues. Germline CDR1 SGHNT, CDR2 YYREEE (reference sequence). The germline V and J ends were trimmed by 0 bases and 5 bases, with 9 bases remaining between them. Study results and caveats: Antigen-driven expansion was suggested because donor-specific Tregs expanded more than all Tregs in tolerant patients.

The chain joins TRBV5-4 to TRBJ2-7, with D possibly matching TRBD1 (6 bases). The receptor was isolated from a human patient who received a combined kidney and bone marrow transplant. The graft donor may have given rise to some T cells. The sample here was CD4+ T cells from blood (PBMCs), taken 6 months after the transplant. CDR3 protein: CASSLDRANEQYF. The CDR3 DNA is TGTGCCAGCAGCTTGGACAGGGCTAACGAGCAGTACTTC.